Listed below are T cell receptor beta chains from one sample, sequenced in a study of response to subunit inactivated influenza vaccine. TCRdb reanalysed the RT-PCR reads using MiXCR and keeps one entry per CDR3 protein. The data hold roughly 670,000 distinct CDR3 sequences, with 14% observed a single time. The specimen was PBMCs from blood, collected around 14 days before vaccination. These receptors were collected from a middle-aged man who received an inactivated influenza vaccine. The CDR3 runs from the conserved cysteine through the conserved F or W. The D gene is left open where the match is weak. Part of the rows lack a size; the others show once, few, many or a class for expanded clones.

clone size,D gene,V gene,J gene,CDR3 DNA,CDR3 protein
NA,NA,TRBV6-1,TRBJ2-1,TGTGCCAGCAGTGAGAGCGGACCAGCCCCCTACAATGAGCAGTTCTTC,CASSESGPAPYNEQFF
few,NA,TRBV7-7,TRBJ2-1,TGTGCCAGCAGCTTAGTGCTAGGAGGTGTGGATGAGCAGTTCTTC,CASSLVLGGVDEQFF
few,NA,TRBV5-1,TRBJ2-1,TGCGCCAGCAGCATTAGCGTTGGCTACAATGAGCAGTTCTTC,CASSISVGYNEQFF
many,TRBD2,TRBV5-1,TRBJ2-3,TGTGCCAGCAGTTTAGCGGGTAGCACAGATACGCAGTATTTT,CASSLAGSTDTQYF
few,NA,TRBV5-1,TRBJ2-5,TGCGCCAGCAGCCCACCCACCGGGACTGTACAAGAGACCCAGTACTTC,CASSPPTGTVQETQYF
few,TRBD1,TRBV15,TRBJ1-3,TGTGCCACCAGCACCCCGGGACAGGGTACCGTGGGAAACACCATATATTTT,CATSTPGQGTVGNTIYF
NA,NA,TRBV27,TRBJ2-7,TGTGCCAGCAGTTTATCGCCCGACAGTTCCTACGAGCAGTACTTC,CASSLSPDSSYEQYF
few,NA,TRBV11-2,TRBJ2-3,TGTGCCAGCAGCTTAACATTAGTAACAGATACGCAGTATTTT,CASSLTLVTDTQYF
NA,TRBD1,TRBV6-1,TRBJ2-7,TGTGCCAGCAGCAAAAGGGACAGGGGTTCCTACGAGCAGTACTTC,CASSKRDRGSYEQYF
NA,NA,TRBV7-6,TRBJ2-6,TGTGCCAGCAGCTTAGCTGGCAGCAACTCTGGGGCCAACGTCCTGACTTTC,CASSLAGSNSGANVLTF
few,NA,TRBV2,TRBJ2-7,TGTGCCAGCAGTGCCGCCAGCGCCTACGAGCAGTACTTC,CASSAASAYEQYF
few,NA,TRBV18,TRBJ2-1,TGTGCCAGCTCATCCCGGATGCGGGACTCCTACAATGAGCAGTTCTTC,CASSSRMRDSYNEQFF
many,NA,TRBV15,TRBJ2-3,TGTGCCACCAGCAGAGATCTGTCTCTCACAGATACGCAGTATTTT,CATSRDLSLTDTQYF
few,TRBD2,TRBV29-1,TRBJ2-2,TGCAGCGTTCGAAGGTCTAGCGGAACGAACACCGGGGAGCTGTTTTTT,CSVRRSSGTNTGELFF
few,TRBD1,TRBV6-2/TRBV6-3,TRBJ2-7,TGTGCCAGCAGTTATCGGACAGGGATCTACGAGCAGTACTTC,CASSYRTGIYEQYF
NA,NA,TRBV11-2,TRBJ2-5,TGTGCCAGCAGCTTAGGAGACAGGACCCCGCAAGAGACCCAGTACTTC,CASSLGDRTPQETQYF
few,NA,TRBV7-2,TRBJ2-7,TGTGCCAGCAGCCCGGGGTTCGCATCCTACGAGCAGTACTTC,CASSPGFASYEQYF
few,NA,TRBV5-1,TRBJ1-4,TGCGCCAGCAGAGGGAAGGGCACAACTAATGAAAAACTGTTTTTT,CASRGKGTTNEKLFF
few,NA,TRBV24-1,TRBJ2-1,TGTGCCACCAGTCCCGGGAATGATGAGCAGTTCTTC,CATSPGNDEQFF
NA,TRBD1,TRBV6-5,TRBJ2-6,TGTGCCAGCAGTTACGTGACAGGGGGCGCTGGGGCCAACGTCCTGACTTTC,CASSYVTGGAGANVLTF
few,TRBD2,TRBV20-1,TRBJ2-7,TGCAGTGCGCTCACTAGCGGGGGATCCTACGAGCAGTACTTC,CSALTSGGSYEQYF
many,NA,TRBV4-2,TRBJ2-1,TGCGCCAGCAGCCAAGCAGGGACGAGCTCCTACAATGAGCAGTTCTTC,CASSQAGTSSYNEQFF
NA,NA,TRBV27,TRBJ2-7,TGTGCCAGCAGTTTAAGGAGAGTATCCTACGAGCAGTACTTC,CASSLRRVSYEQYF
few,NA,TRBV5-5,TRBJ2-1,TGTGCCAGCAGCGTCCACAGGGTAGGGGTAGACAATGAGCAGTTCTTC,CASSVHRVGVDNEQFF
NA,NA,TRBV7-9,TRBJ2-3,TGTGCCAGCAGCTTAAGGAACCCAGATACGCAGTATTTT,CASSLRNPDTQYF
many,TRBD2,TRBV12-3/TRBV12-4,TRBJ2-1,TGTGCCAGCAGTATACGGGCTAGCGGGGTTTTGTACAATGAGCAGTTCTTC,CASSIRASGVLYNEQFF
NA,NA,TRBV12-3/TRBV12-4,TRBJ2-4,TGTGCCAGCAGTTCCTCCCCGGGACCTTTAGCCAAAAACATTCAGTACTTC,CASSSSPGPLAKNIQYF
NA,NA,TRBV28,TRBJ2-3,TGTGCCAGCAGCCCAGGGGACAGATGGAGGGACACAGATACGCAGTATTTT,CASSPGDRWRDTDTQYF
NA,NA,TRBV6-1,TRBJ1-5,TGTGCCACAGAGGAAATGGTGGGGGTTAATCAGCCCCAGCATTTT,CATEEMVGVNQPQHF
few,NA,TRBV5-1,TRBJ2-3,TGCGCCAGCAGCCAGACAGGGAGGGCAGATACGCAGTATTTT,CASSQTGRADTQYF
few,TRBD1,TRBV5-1,TRBJ2-5,TGCGCCAGCAGCTTTTACCCCGGGACAGTCCAAGAGACCCAGTACTTC,CASSFYPGTVQETQYF
NA,NA,TRBV11-2,TRBJ1-3,TGTGCCAGCAGCTTAGGGAACTCGCTAGGGCATTTT,CASSLGNSLGHF
NA,NA,TRBV14,TRBJ2-7,TGTGCCAGCAGCTCCCGGGACATAGTCAACGAGCAGTACTTC,CASSSRDIVNEQYF
few,TRBD2,TRBV6-5,TRBJ2-1,TGTGCCAGCAGTTACGATCTAGCGGGAGCCCTCAATGAGCAGTTCTTC,CASSYDLAGALNEQFF
NA,NA,TRBV7-8,TRBJ1-5,TGTGCCAGCAGCTTAGCGTATCGGGGAAGGAATAGCAATCAGCCCCAGCATTTT,CASSLAYRGRNSNQPQHF
many,NA,TRBV6-2/TRBV6-3,TRBJ1-1,TGTGCCAGCAGGGTGACGGGGCACACTGAAGCTTTCTTT,CASRVTGHTEAFF
few,TRBD2,TRBV29-1,TRBJ2-5,TGCAGCGCAAAGGGGCTAGCGGGAGAGACCCAGTACTTC,CSAKGLAGETQYF
NA,TRBD1,TRBV28,TRBJ2-4,TGTGCCATCACGGGACAGGCCAAAAACATTCAGTACTTC,CAITGQAKNIQYF
NA,TRBD2,TRBV29-1,TRBJ2-3,TGCAGCGTTGAGGGTCGCGGGAGCCCAGATACGCAGTATTTT,CSVEGRGSPDTQYF
NA,TRBD2,TRBV7-9,TRBJ2-1,TGTGCCAGCAGCTGGGGACTAGCGGACTACAATGAGCAGTTCTTC,CASSWGLADYNEQFF
few,TRBD1,TRBV4-1,TRBJ2-3,TGCGCCAGCAGCCGAAACCGGGACAGAGCCACAGATACGCAGTATTTT,CASSRNRDRATDTQYF
NA,TRBD2,TRBV29-1,TRBJ2-1,TGCAGCGTTGAAGATCGCTGGGGGGGTAGCTCCTACAATGAGCAGTTCTTC,CSVEDRWGGSSYNEQFF